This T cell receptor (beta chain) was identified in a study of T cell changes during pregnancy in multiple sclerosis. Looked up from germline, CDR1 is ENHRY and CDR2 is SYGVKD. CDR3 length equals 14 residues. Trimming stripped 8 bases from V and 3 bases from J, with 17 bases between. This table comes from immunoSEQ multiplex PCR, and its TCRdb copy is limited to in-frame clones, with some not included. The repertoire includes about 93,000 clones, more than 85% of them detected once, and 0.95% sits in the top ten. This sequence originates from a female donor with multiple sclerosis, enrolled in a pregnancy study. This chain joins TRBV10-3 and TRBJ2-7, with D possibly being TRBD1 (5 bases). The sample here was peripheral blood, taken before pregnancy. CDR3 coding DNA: TGTGCCATCGGGGAAGACAGATCCATCTACGAGCAGTACTTC. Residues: CAIGEDRSIYEQYF.